The TCR beta chain described here comes from a study of blood T cells in healthy people across ages. Each donor had around 10 milliliters of peripheral blood drawn. This clonotype has only a few counts. Together with a sample-barcoded 5' primer, a J-beta primer mix was included in a second PCR lasting roughly 6 to 12 cycles. TCRdb itself ran the 5' RACE reads through MiXCR, one entry per CDR3 protein. The sample holds roughly 800,000 distinct CDR3 sequences; around a quarter are singletons and the top ten take about 2.9%. Another study also made use of these data, one on T cells of mothers and their children. This second report adds: Similar thymic selection effects on TCR recombination output appear in pairs, both related and unrelated.

Sequencing input: blood. The TCR comes from a boy between 5 and 17 years old in good health.

CDR3 protein: CASSDGSPNNEQFF. For the CDR3, the DNA is TGTGCCAGCAGCGACGGGTCTCCAAACAATGAGCAGTTCTTC. The chain uses TRBV9 and TRBJ2-5; D remains ambiguous. The better agreement between TRBJ2-1 and the DNA end casts doubt on the J call. The CDR3 totals 14 residues. Germline V gene sequence: CDR1 SGDLS, CDR2 YYNGEE.